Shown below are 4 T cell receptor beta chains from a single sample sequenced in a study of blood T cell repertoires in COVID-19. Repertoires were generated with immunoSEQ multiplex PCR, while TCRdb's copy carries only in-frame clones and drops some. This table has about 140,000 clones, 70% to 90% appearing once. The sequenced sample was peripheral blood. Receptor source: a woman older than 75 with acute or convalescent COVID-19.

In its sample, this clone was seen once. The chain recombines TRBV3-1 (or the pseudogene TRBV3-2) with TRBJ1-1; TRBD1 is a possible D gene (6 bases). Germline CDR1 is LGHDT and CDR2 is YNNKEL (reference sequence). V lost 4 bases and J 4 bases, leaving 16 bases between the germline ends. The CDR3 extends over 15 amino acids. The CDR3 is CASSRTEGVSTEAFF. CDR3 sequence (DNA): TGTGCCAGCAGCCGGACAGAGGGGGTAAGCACTGAAGCTTTCTTT.

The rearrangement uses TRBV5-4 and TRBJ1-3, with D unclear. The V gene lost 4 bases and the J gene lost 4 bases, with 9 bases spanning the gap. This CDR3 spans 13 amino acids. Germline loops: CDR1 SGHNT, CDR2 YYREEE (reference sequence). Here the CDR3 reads CASSTPQGNTIYF. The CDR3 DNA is TGTGCCAGCAGCACCCCCCAGGGAAACACCATATATTTT.

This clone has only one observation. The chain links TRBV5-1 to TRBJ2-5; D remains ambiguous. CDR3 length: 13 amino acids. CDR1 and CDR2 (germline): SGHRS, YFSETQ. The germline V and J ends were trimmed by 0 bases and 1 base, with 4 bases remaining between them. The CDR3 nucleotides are TGCGCCAGCAGCTTGGACACCCAAGAGACCCAGTACTTC. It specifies CASSLDTQETQYF.

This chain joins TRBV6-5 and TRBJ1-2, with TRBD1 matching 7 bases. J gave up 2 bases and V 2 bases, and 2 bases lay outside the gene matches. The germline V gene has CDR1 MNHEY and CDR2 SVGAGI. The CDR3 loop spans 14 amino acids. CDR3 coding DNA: TGTGCCAGCAGTTACCAGGGACAGAACTATGGCTACACCTTC. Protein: CASSYQGQNYGYTF.